Described below is a single T cell receptor (beta chain) sequence and its context. The data originate from a study of blood T cell repertoires in COVID-19. Assay: immunoSEQ multiplex PCR; the TCRdb copy retains only in-frame clones and omits some. The sample consists of about half a million clones, roughly nine tenths of them appearing once. Trimming took off 6 bases at V and 3 bases at J, with 18 bases between the two ends. The CDR3 is made up of 15 amino acids. Germline V gives CDR1 SNHLY, CDR2 FYNNEI. Sample: PBMCs or T cells enriched from blood (not recorded which). V and J are TRBV2 and TRBJ2-7, with D possibly being TRBD2 (7 bases). This TCR came from a woman aged 60-70 years who had recovered from COVID-19. DNA of the CDR3: TGTGCCAGCAGGAGGGGAGGGGGTAGTCTCTACGAGCAGTACGTC. Its protein product is CASRRGGGSLYEQYV.